The rows below give T cell receptor beta chains drawn from one sample of a study of shared clonotypes between healthy human individuals. Generated by immunoSEQ multiplex PCR, the TCRdb table keeps only in-frame clones and is missing some. The data show about 530,000 clones, with 90% to 96% seen just once and 0.05% to 0.07% held by the top ten. Input material: naive CD4+ T cells sorted from blood. The receptors were sampled from a woman aged 30 to 39 in good health. The CDR3 runs from the conserved cysteine through the conserved F or W. Each record gives: clone size, J gene, V gene, CDR3 length, D gene, CDR3 DNA, CDR3 protein. The D gene is left open where the match is weak. Size is omitted from some rows. Given values are once, few, many or a class for expanded clones.

size: .
J: TRBJ2-2
V: TRBV2
length: 13
D: .
DNA: TGTGCCAGCAGTGGAACTGACACCGGGGAGCTGTTTTTT
CDR3: CASSGTDTGELFF

size: .
J: TRBJ1-5
V: TRBV18
length: 15
D: .
DNA: TGTGCCAGCTCACTTCGGTCCGGGGGCAATCAGCCCCAGCATTTT
CDR3: CASSLRSGGNQPQHF

size: .
J: TRBJ2-5
V: TRBV28
length: 15
D: .
DNA: TGTGCCAGCAGTTTACACAGGACTTTACAAGAGACCCAGTACTTC
CDR3: CASSLHRTLQETQYF

size: .
J: TRBJ1-1
V: TRBV11-1
length: 11
D: .
DNA: TGTGCCAGCAGCTTTAGGTCAGCGGTTTTCTTT
CDR3: CASSFRSAVFF

size: .
J: TRBJ2-3
V: TRBV14
length: 16
D: TRBD2
DNA: TGTGCCAGCAGCCAACTTGCGGGAGGGGGAACAGATACGCAGTATTTT
CDR3: CASSQLAGGGTDTQYF

size: once
J: TRBJ1-2
V: TRBV5-6
length: 13
D: .
DNA: TGTGCCAGCAACCCTAACAGGGTGGTTGGCTACACCTTC
CDR3: CASNPNRVVGYTF

size: .
J: TRBJ2-7
V: TRBV10-3
length: 17
D: TRBD2
DNA: TGTGCCATCAGTGACAGGGGCGGGGGACTAGCGATTAGCGAGCAGTACTTC
CDR3: CAISDRGGGLAISEQYF

size: .
J: TRBJ2-3
V: TRBV28
length: 15
D: TRBD2
DNA: TGTGCCAGCAGTTTATTGGCGGGAGGCGCAGATACGCAGTATTTT
CDR3: CASSLLAGGADTQYF

size: .
J: TRBJ1-5
V: TRBV28
length: 16
D: TRBD1
DNA: TGTGCCAGCAGTCAGACAGGGGGCTTAAGCAATCAGCCCCAGCATTTT
CDR3: CASSQTGGLSNQPQHF

size: .
J: TRBJ2-3
V: TRBV18
length: 15
D: .
DNA: TGTGCCAGCTCACTTCTCGGTTCTAGCACAGATACGCAGTATTTT
CDR3: CASSLLGSSTDTQYF

size: .
J: TRBJ2-3
V: TRBV5-1
length: 16
D: .
DNA: TGCGCCAGCAGCTTGGGATTCGGCGGAGATCGGGATACGCAGTATTTT
CDR3: CASSLGFGGDRDTQYF

size: .
J: TRBJ2-7
V: TRBV5-4
length: 14
D: .
DNA: TGTGCCAGCAGCACAACAGGGGGGGGCTACGAGCAGTACTTC
CDR3: CASSTTGGGYEQYF

size: .
J: TRBJ2-1
V: TRBV6-1
length: 13
D: TRBD2
DNA: TGTGCCAGCGGGCGGGAGCGTGTCAATGAGCAGTTCTTC
CDR3: CASGRERVNEQFF

size: .
J: TRBJ1-1
V: TRBV2
length: 13
D: .
DNA: TGTGCCAGCAGGGGAGAATTGAACACTGAAGCTTTCTTT
CDR3: CASRGELNTEAFF

size: .
J: TRBJ2-7
V: TRBV28
length: 14
D: TRBD1
DNA: TGTGCCAGCACCAAGGGGGCAGACTCCTACGAGCAGTACTTC
CDR3: CASTKGADSYEQYF

size: .
J: TRBJ2-1
V: TRBV2
length: 12
D: .
DNA: TGTGCCAGCAGGGAACTAAACAATGAGCAGTTCTTC
CDR3: CASRELNNEQFF

size: once
J: TRBJ1-5
V: TRBV7-8
length: 14
D: TRBD1
DNA: TGTGCCAGCAGCCCCCGGACAGGGGTCGGGCCCCAGCATTTT
CDR3: CASSPRTGVGPQHF

size: .
J: TRBJ1-5
V: TRBV19
length: 15
D: .
DNA: TGTGCCAGTAGTGGGGCGGCGGGGGGAAATCAGCCCCAGCATTTT
CDR3: CASSGAAGGNQPQHF

size: .
J: TRBJ2-3
V: TRBV28
length: 16
D: TRBD2
DNA: TGTGCCAGCAGTTCTGCCTTAGCGGGAGGGCCGTATACGCAGTATTTT
CDR3: CASSSALAGGPYTQYF

size: .
J: TRBJ1-5
V: TRBV2
length: 13
D: .
DNA: TGTGCCAGCAGTGAGGGCAGCAATCAGCCCCAGCATTTT
CDR3: CASSEGSNQPQHF

size: once
J: TRBJ1-6
V: TRBV7-9
length: 14
D: .
DNA: TGTGCCAGCAGCTTAGTGGGCGCGGGTTCACCCCTCCACTTT
CDR3: CASSLVGAGSPLHF

size: .
J: TRBJ1-3
V: TRBV6-5
length: 14
D: TRBD1
DNA: TGTGCCAGCAGTTCCGACAGGGGGAGAAACACCATATATTTT
CDR3: CASSSDRGRNTIYF

size: .
J: TRBJ1-2
V: TRBV19
length: 15
D: TRBD1
DNA: TGTGCCAGTACCCCGCCGGGACAGGGCCTCTATGGCTACACCTTC
CDR3: CASTPPGQGLYGYTF

size: .
J: TRBJ2-4
V: TRBV30
length: 16
D: .
DNA: TGTGCCTGGACCCAAAGGTCGGGACTAGCCAAAAACATTCAGTACTTC
CDR3: CAWTQRSGLAKNIQYF

size: .
J: TRBJ2-7
V: TRBV27
length: 12
D: .
DNA: TGTGCCAGCAGTTTATCGGGCTACGAGCAGTACTTC
CDR3: CASSLSGYEQYF

size: .
J: TRBJ2-7
V: TRBV18
length: 15
D: TRBD2
DNA: TGTGCCAGCTCACCACTAGCGGGAGGGTCCTACGAGCAGTACTTC
CDR3: CASSPLAGGSYEQYF

size: .
J: TRBJ2-1
V: TRBV4-1
length: 14
D: .
DNA: TGCGCCAGCAGCCGAATAGAGCAATACAATGAGCAGTTCTTC
CDR3: CASSRIEQYNEQFF

size: .
J: TRBJ2-7
V: TRBV18
length: 14
D: TRBD1
DNA: TGTGCCAGCTCAGTCCGACAGGGTTTTAACGAGCAGTACTTC
CDR3: CASSVRQGFNEQYF

size: .
J: TRBJ1-3
V: TRBV6-5
length: 16
D: TRBD1
DNA: TGTGCCAGCAGTTACGAGCGGACAGGGAGACGAAACACCATATATTTT
CDR3: CASSYERTGRRNTIYF

size: .
J: TRBJ1-1
V: TRBV7-2
length: 13
D: .
DNA: TGTGCCAGCAGCTTAGCCAGGGTTTCTGAAGCTTTCTTT
CDR3: CASSLARVSEAFF

size: once
J: TRBJ1-2
V: TRBV20-1
length: 11
D: .
DNA: TGCAGTGGGGGGACTAACTATGGCTACACCTTC
CDR3: CSGGTNYGYTF

size: .
J: TRBJ2-1
V: TRBV9
length: 14
D: .
DNA: TGTGCCAGCAGCGACCGGACTGGCGACAATGAGCAGTTCTTC
CDR3: CASSDRTGDNEQFF

size: .
J: TRBJ2-7
V: TRBV7-9
length: 15
D: .
DNA: TGTGCCAGCAGCTTAAGTGTGGGGGGCCAAAGCGAGCAGTACTTC
CDR3: CASSLSVGGQSEQYF

size: .
J: TRBJ2-6
V: TRBV5-5
length: 15
D: .
DNA: TGTGCCAGCAGCTTACGGATCTCTGGGGCCAACGTCCTGACTTTC
CDR3: CASSLRISGANVLTF

size: few
J: TRBJ1-5
V: TRBV28
length: 15
D: .
DNA: TGTGCCAGCACCTCCACCCCCGGGGGCCGGCAGCCCCAGCATTTT
CDR3: CASTSTPGGRQPQHF

size: .
J: TRBJ1-1
V: TRBV5-1
length: 14
D: .
DNA: TGCGCCAGCAACCTTGGTGGGGGGCTTGCTGAAGCTTTCTTT
CDR3: CASNLGGGLAEAFF

size: .
J: TRBJ2-1
V: TRBV5-4
length: 15
D: TRBD1
DNA: TGTGCCAGCAGCGTACCGGGACAGGGAAACAATGAGCAGTTCTTC
CDR3: CASSVPGQGNNEQFF

size: .
J: TRBJ2-2
V: TRBV5-1
length: 14
D: .
DNA: TGCGCCAGCAGCCAAGGTTCCCCTGGCGGGGAGCTGTTTTTT
CDR3: CASSQGSPGGELFF

size: .
J: TRBJ2-7
V: TRBV7-9
length: 15
D: TRBD2
DNA: TGTGCCAGCACCTTATCGGGGGGAAGCTCCTACGAGCAGTACTTC
CDR3: CASTLSGGSSYEQYF

size: .
J: TRBJ1-1
V: TRBV7-2
length: 16
D: .
DNA: TGTGCCAGCAGCTTAGGCCCAGGGGCATCGAACACTGAAGCTTTCTTT
CDR3: CASSLGPGASNTEAFF

size: .
J: TRBJ2-3
V: TRBV18
length: 16
D: .
DNA: TGTGCCAGCTCACCAACCGGAACAGGAGGCGCAGATACGCAGTATTTT
CDR3: CASSPTGTGGADTQYF

size: .
J: TRBJ2-2
V: TRBV18
length: 16
D: .
DNA: TGTGCCAGCTCACCACTAAGCCCTCAAGCCACCGGGGAGCTGTTTTTT
CDR3: CASSPLSPQATGELFF

size: .
J: TRBJ2-3
V: TRBV27
length: 16
D: .
DNA: TGTGCCAGCAGTTTGAGGGGGATTGGCGGGAAGGATACGCAGTATTTT
CDR3: CASSLRGIGGKDTQYF

size: .
J: TRBJ1-2
V: TRBV28
length: 18
D: .
DNA: TGTGCCAGCAGTTCCGACCCTAGCGGAGTTGGTTACCCCAACGGCTACACCTTC
CDR3: CASSSDPSGVGYPNGYTF

size: once
J: TRBJ2-7
V: TRBV18
length: 15
D: .
DNA: TGTGCCAGCTCACCCTGGCCCGATCTTCCCTACGAGCAGTACTTC
CDR3: CASSPWPDLPYEQYF

size: .
J: TRBJ2-3
V: TRBV4-1
length: 18
D: .
DNA: TGCGCCAGCAGCCAAGGCCGACTAGGAGGGGGGGTCACAGATACGCAGTATTTT
CDR3: CASSQGRLGGGVTDTQYF

size: .
J: TRBJ2-7
V: TRBV19
length: 16
D: TRBD2
DNA: TGTGCCAGTAGTTCGGAACTAGCGGGAGTGACTTACGAGCAGTACTTC
CDR3: CASSSELAGVTYEQYF

size: .
J: TRBJ1-6
V: TRBV6-5
length: 15
D: .
DNA: TGTGCCAGCAGTTTGGCAGGGGAGTATAATTCACCCCTCCACTTT
CDR3: CASSLAGEYNSPLHF

size: once
J: TRBJ2-7
V: TRBV6-6
length: 14
D: TRBD1
DNA: TGTGCCAGCAGTTCCACACAGGGGGCCAACGAGCAGTACTTC
CDR3: CASSSTQGANEQYF

size: .
J: TRBJ1-3
V: TRBV6-1
length: 16
D: .
DNA: TGTGCCAGCAGTGAAGAGGTCCTTTTATCTGGAAACACCATATATTTT
CDR3: CASSEEVLLSGNTIYF

size: .
J: TRBJ2-7
V: TRBV6-5
length: 14
D: .
DNA: TGTGCCAGCAGTTCGGACGGACTTCCCTACGAGCAGTACTTC
CDR3: CASSSDGLPYEQYF

size: .
J: TRBJ2-3
V: TRBV6-5
length: 15
D: .
DNA: TGTGCCAGCAGTTACTCTGGTCTTAGCACAGATACGCAGTATTTT
CDR3: CASSYSGLSTDTQYF

size: .
J: TRBJ2-5
V: TRBV5-1
length: 16
D: .
DNA: TGCGCCAGCAGCCCCGGGAGCTGGGGCGTGGGAGAGACCCAGTACTTC
CDR3: CASSPGSWGVGETQYF

size: .
J: TRBJ2-7
V: TRBV11-2
length: 15
D: TRBD2
DNA: TGTGCCAGCAGCTTTACTAGCGGGGGGTCCTACGAGCAGTACTTC
CDR3: CASSFTSGGSYEQYF

size: .
J: TRBJ2-3
V: TRBV28
length: 12
D: .
DNA: TGTGCCAGCAGTTTATTTGGAGATACGCAGTATTTT
CDR3: CASSLFGDTQYF

size: .
J: TRBJ2-1
V: TRBV10-3
length: 13
D: .
DNA: TGTGCCATTTCCTCTCCCGGCTACAATGAGCAGTTCTTC
CDR3: CAISSPGYNEQFF

size: .
J: TRBJ2-1
V: TRBV10-1
length: 12
D: TRBD2
DNA: TGCGCCAGCCTTAGCGGGGGGAATGAGCAGTTCTTC
CDR3: CASLSGGNEQFF